Sequencing of this T cell receptor (beta chain) was carried out in a study of T-cell memory formation after mild COVID-19. The CDR3 has 16 residues. Deletions cut 0 bases from V and 9 bases from J, with 17 bases between. Germline assignment: CDR1 LGHNA and CDR2 YNFKEQ. One entry per CDR3 protein, called by TCRdb with MiXCR from the 5' RACE reads. The table records more than 300,000 distinct CDR3 sequences, roughly an eighth of them present only once. The study, taken as a whole, reports: Contracting CD4+ clones sat mainly in CM and EM; CD8+ in EMRA.

Note on this clonotype: Its specificity is not known.

Sequencing was performed on PBMCs or a T cell subset sorted from them (not recorded which). The chain couples TRBV4-2 to TRBJ2-2; D is perhaps TRBD1 or TRBD2 (5 bases each). The clonotype originates from a man in his late teens or twenties who had mild COVID-19 (a few samples of this study predate the infection). Cell type and time point are not known. Written as DNA, the CDR3 is TGTGCCAGCAGCCAAGATGCAAGTCCCGGGGCCCGGGAGCTGTTTTTT. This translates into CASSQDASPGARELFF.